This T cell receptor beta chain was sequenced in a study of Graves' ophthalmopathy and Graves' hyperthyroidism. Amplification of TCR beta CDR3 regions used RNA transcripts. In the first round, RT-PCR was carried out with HTBI primers, and a multiplex PCR formed the second round. TCRdb re-derived calls from the multiplex PCR reads in MiXCR, one entry per CDR3 protein. This table holds approximately 640,000 distinct CDR3 sequences, about 41% found once. This clonotype was observed many times. Other autoimmune disease, uncontrolled infection, pregnancy and lactation led to exclusion. The sample consisted of peripheral blood. This clonotype was obtained from an adult man with Graves' ophthalmopathy.

In DNA, the CDR3 is TGCGCCAGCAGCCCTTCGGGACGGACGACTAATGAAGCTTTCTTT. Residues: CASSPSGRTTNEAFF. The rearrangement joins TRBV4-1 to TRBJ1-1, with D possibly being TRBD1 (5 bases). V was shortened by 4 bases and J by 7 bases, with 19 bases between the two germline ends. The CDR3 length is 15 residues. Germline CDR1 MGHRA, CDR2 YSYEKL.